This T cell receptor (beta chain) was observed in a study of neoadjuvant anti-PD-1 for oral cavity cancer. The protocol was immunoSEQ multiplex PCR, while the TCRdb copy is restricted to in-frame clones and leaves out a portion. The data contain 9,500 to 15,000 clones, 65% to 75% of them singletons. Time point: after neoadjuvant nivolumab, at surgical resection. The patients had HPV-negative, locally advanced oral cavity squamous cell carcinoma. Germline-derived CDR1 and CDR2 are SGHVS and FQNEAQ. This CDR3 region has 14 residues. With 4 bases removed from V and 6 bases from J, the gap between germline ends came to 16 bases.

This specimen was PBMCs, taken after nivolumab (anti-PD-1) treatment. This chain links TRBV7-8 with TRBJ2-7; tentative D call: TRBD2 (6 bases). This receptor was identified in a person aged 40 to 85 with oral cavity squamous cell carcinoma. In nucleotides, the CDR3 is TGTGCCAGCAGCTCTAGGAGACTAGTTGTCGAGCAGTACTTC. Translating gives CASSSRRLVVEQYF.